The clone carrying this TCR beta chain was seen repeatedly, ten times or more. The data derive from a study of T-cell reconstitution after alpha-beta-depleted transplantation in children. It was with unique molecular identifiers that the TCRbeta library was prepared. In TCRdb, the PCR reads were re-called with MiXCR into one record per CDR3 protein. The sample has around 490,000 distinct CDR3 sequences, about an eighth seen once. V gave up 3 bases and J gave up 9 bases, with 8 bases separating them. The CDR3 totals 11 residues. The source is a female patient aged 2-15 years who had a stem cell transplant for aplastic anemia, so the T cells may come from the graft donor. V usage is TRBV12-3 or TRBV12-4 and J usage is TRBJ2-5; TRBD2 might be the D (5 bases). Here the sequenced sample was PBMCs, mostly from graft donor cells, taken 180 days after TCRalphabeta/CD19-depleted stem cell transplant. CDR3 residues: CASSFLEAQYF. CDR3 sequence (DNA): TGTGCCAGCAGTTTCTTGGAGGCCCAGTACTTC.